The 17 T cell receptor beta chains listed next were all sequenced from one sample in a study of low-dose radiotherapy and immunotherapy resistance in tumors. TRAV- and TRBV-specific primers primed first-strand cDNA, covering alpha and beta chains. It was with a constant-region primer and a V-primer adapter that TCRs were amplified over roughly 20 PCR cycles. TCRdb fed the reads into MiXCR, producing one record per CDR3 protein. The sample carries roughly 95,000 distinct CDR3 sequences, 20% to 25% recorded once. Time point denoted: after trial treatment. Treatment given: LDRT plus nivolumab, ipilimumab, low-dose cyclophosphamide and aspirin (RACIN trial). The source material was PBMCs, sampled after low-dose radiotherapy plus immunotherapy. The receptors were sampled from a female donor with ovarian cancer.

This clonotype was detected many times. The chain uses TRBV7-6 and TRBJ2-1, with TRBD1 as a possible D gene (6 bases). There are 15 residues in the CDR3. V was trimmed by 4 bases and J by 7 bases, leaving 17 bases between them. Germline V lookup: CDR1 SGHVS, CDR2 FNYEAQ. The CDR3, as DNA: TGTGCCAGCAGCTCAACAGTAGGGGACATTAATGAGCAGTTCTTC. Translated: CASSSTVGDINEQFF.

This clonotype was recorded at least ten times. The genes are TRBV19 and TRBJ1-1, with 7 positions matching TRBD1. Trimming cost V 2 bases and J 6 bases; bases outside gene matches: 6. The CDR3 extends over 14 amino acids. Looked up from germline, CDR1 is LNHDA and CDR2 is SQIVND (reference sequence). CDR3 protein: CASSISSRGAEAFF. CDR3 nucleotide sequence: TGTGCCAGTAGTATATCCTCCAGGGGGGCTGAAGCTTTCTTT.

The chain recombines TRBV7-2 with TRBJ1-2, with D perhaps TRBD1 (6 bases). V lost 1 base to trimming and J lost 5 bases, with 17 bases between them. The germline CDR1 and CDR2 sequences are SGHTA and FQGNSA. The CDR3 is made up of 16 amino acids. The chain's CDR3 is CASSLEIYGTGYGYTF. CDR3 in DNA: TGTGCCAGCAGCTTAGAAATCTATGGTACAGGGTATGGCTACACCTTC.

To note about this clonotype: The likely explanation is a read error, given a far larger clone one base away. The chain couples TRBV6-5 to TRBJ2-7; D is unclear. This CDR3 has 15 residues. V was pared by 0 bases and J by 7 bases, with 16 bases between. Germline lookup yields CDR1 MNHEY and CDR2 SVGAGI. The CDR3 sequence is CASSYSRWSYNEQYF. The CDR3 DNA reads TGTGCCAGCAGTTACTCGAGGTGGTCCTACAATGAGCAGTACTTC.

The sample holds a few counts of this clonotype. With only one base between it and a far larger clone, this is likely a read error. This chain uses TRBV5-4 with TRBJ2-4; D remains ambiguous. The CDR3 consists of 12 residues. The V gene's germline CDR1 is SGHNT and CDR2 YYREEE (reference sequence). The ends were cut back, 1 base at V and 13 bases at J, with 12 bases in the middle. CDR3 coding DNA: TGTGCCAGCAGCTTGATTGGCAATGAGCAGTACTTC. Its protein product is CASSLIGNEQYF.

The V and J genes are TRBV5-1 and TRBJ2-4, with D perhaps being TRBD1 or TRBD2 (5 bases each). The length of the CDR3 is 15 residues. Per the germline V gene, CDR1 is SGHRS and CDR2 is YFSETQ. V lost 2 bases and J 13 bases, leaving 22 bases between the germline ends. This CDR3 reads CASSFGGGVYNEQYF. The CDR3 DNA reads TGCGCCAGCAGCTTTGGGGGTGGGGTCTACAATGAGCAGTACTTC.

This clonotype appeared many times. No DNA is shown, since the ends of the CDR3 on it are uncertain; the CDR3 is the one TCRdb lists. The rearrangement joins TRBV12-3 or TRBV12-4 to TRBJ2-1; the D segment call TRBD1 is taken from the table without a DNA check. The CDR3 has 15 amino acids, counting both end residues. The CDR3 reads CASILGQGTYNEQFF.

At least ten counts were recorded for this clonotype. The rearrangement joins TRBV11-2 to TRBJ2-3, with 8 bases identical to TRBD2. This CDR3 has 15 residues. V shed 3 bases and J 0 bases; nucleotides not matched to a gene: 2. The germline gives CDR1 SGHAT, CDR2 FQNNGV. The CDR3 loop is CASSFSSGSTDTQYF. The CDR3 DNA reads TGTGCCAGCAGCTTTTCTAGCGGGAGCACAGATACGCAGTATTTT.

This clonotype was seen repeatedly, ten times or more. The rearrangement links TRBV19 to TRBJ2-2, with 12 bases identical to TRBD1. This CDR3 region has 19 residues. V shed 5 bases and J 3 bases; nucleotides not matched to a gene: 13. Germline lookup yields CDR1 LNHDA and CDR2 SQIVND (reference sequence). CDR3 region: CASSPSGTGGTRYTGELFF. CDR3 nucleotides: TGTGCCAGTAGTCCGTCCGGGACAGGGGGCACCAGGTACACCGGGGAGCTGTTTTTT. The entire variable domain, with the rest obtained from reference TRBV19 and TRBJ2-2, is as follows: DGGITQSPKYLFRKEGQNVTLSCEQNLNHDAMYWYRQDPGQGLRLIYYSQIVNDFQKGDIAEGYSVSREKKESFPLTVTSAQKNPTAFYLCASSPSGTGGTRYTGELFFGEGSRLTVL.

This clonotype was observed many times. The chain employs TRBV6-2 or TRBV6-3 and TRBJ1-1; unclear D gene. Germline CDR1 reads MNHEY; CDR2 reads SVGEGT. Trimming took off 7 bases at V and 4 bases at J, with 7 bases between the two ends. There are 11 residues in the CDR3. This chain's CDR3 is CASMRVTEAFF. For the CDR3, the DNA is TGTGCCAGCATGCGAGTCACTGAAGCTTTCTTT.

This clonotype has a count of ten or more. The genes are TRBV20-1 and TRBJ2-7; 9 bases agree with TRBD2. The CDR3 runs 18 residues. Germline trimming cut 0 bases from V and 0 bases from J; bases unmatched to any gene: 12. The germline V gene encodes CDR1 DFQATT and CDR2 SNEGSKA (reference sequence). CDR3 sequence (DNA): TGCAGTGCTAGAGACCCGGGTAGCGGGAGATACGCCTCCTACGAGCAGTACTTC. This gives the protein CSARDPGSGRYASYEQYF.

This clonotype was observed at least ten times. This sequence joins TRBV19 and TRBJ1-3; D gene uncertain. The CDR3 length is 13 residues. Trimming shortened V by 4 bases and J by 1 base, and 5 bases separated the two germline ends. Germline V CDR1 and CDR2: LNHDA, SQIVND (reference sequence). The CDR3 loop is CASSTVSGNTIYF. The CDR3 nucleotides are TGTGCCAGTAGTACAGTGTCTGGAAACACCATATATTTT.

Concerning this clonotype: A clone one base away is much larger, so this may be a read error. The gene calls are TRBV4-1 and TRBJ1-1; 8 bases map to TRBD1. The CDR3 sequence is 16 residues long. Looked up from germline, CDR1 is MGHRA and CDR2 is YSYEKL. CDR3 coding DNA: TGCGCCAGCAGCCAATTGGCAGGGGGCGAGAACACTGAAGCTCTCTTT. The encoded protein is CASSQLAGGENTEALF.

CDR3 residues: CAWSVLGGGYTF. The CDR3 coding sequence is TGTGCCTGGAGTGTACTTGGGGGGGGCTACACCTTC. The chain employs TRBV30 and TRBJ1-2, with D perhaps matching TRBD1 (5 bases). V dropped 0 bases and J dropped 8 bases, with 10 bases sitting between them. This CDR3 region has 12 residues. Germline V gene sequence: CDR1 GTSNPN, CDR2 SVGIG (reference sequence).

This clonotype was counted ten times or more. The V gene is TRBV6-2 or TRBV6-3, the J gene TRBJ1-2; D gene uncertain. Germline V lookup: CDR1 MNHEY, CDR2 SVGEGT. V was pared by 6 bases and J by 1 base, with 12 bases between. The CDR3 spans 14 residues. CDR3 sequence reads: CASRSPKDNYGYTF. Here the CDR3 DNA reads TGTGCCAGCAGAAGCCCGAAGGATAACTATGGCTACACCTTC.

This clonotype was observed at least ten times. The chain recombines TRBV4-3 with TRBJ2-1; TRBD2 might be the D (6 bases). Germline V gives CDR1 LGHNA, CDR2 YSLEER. CDR3 length: 16 amino acids. The V end was cut by 1 base, the J end by 6 bases, with 16 bases between. CDR3 sequence reads: CASSQARRRGSNEQFF. The CDR3 nucleotides are TGCGCCAGCAGCCAAGCTAGGAGGCGGGGATCCAATGAGCAGTTCTTC.

This clonotype was counted many times. The V gene is TRBV30, the J gene TRBJ1-3; 8 nucleotides line up with TRBD1. Looked up from germline, CDR1 is GTSNPN and CDR2 is SVGIG (reference sequence). There are 14 residues in the CDR3. V lost 7 bases to trimming and J lost 7 bases; unmatched junction nucleotides: 12. Here the CDR3 reads CASLTGEVLNTIYF. CDR3 nucleotides: TGTGCCTCCCTGACAGGGGAAGTCTTGAACACCATATATTTT.